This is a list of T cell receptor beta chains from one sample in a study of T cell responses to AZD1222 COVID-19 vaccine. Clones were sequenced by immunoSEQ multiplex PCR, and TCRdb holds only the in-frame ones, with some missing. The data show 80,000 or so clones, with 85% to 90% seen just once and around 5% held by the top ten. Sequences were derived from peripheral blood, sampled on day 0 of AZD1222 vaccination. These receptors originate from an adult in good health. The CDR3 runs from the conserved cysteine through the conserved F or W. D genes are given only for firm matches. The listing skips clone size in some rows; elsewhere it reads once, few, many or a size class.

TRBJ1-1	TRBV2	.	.	TGTGCCAGCAGTGAAGCGCGTGCAGGGTGGGGCACTGAAGCTTTCTTT	CASSEARAGWGTEAFF
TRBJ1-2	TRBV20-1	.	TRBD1	TGCAGTGCTAGTGACAGGGGGAACTATGGCTACACCTTC	CSASDRGNYGYTF
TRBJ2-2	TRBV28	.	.	TGTGCCAGCAGTACCCCGACAGGTCAGCTGTTTTTT	CASSTPTGQLFF
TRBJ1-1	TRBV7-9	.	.	TGTGCCAGCAGCTTAGGGTCCAGGGGAAGGACTGAAGCTTTCTTT	CASSLGSRGRTEAFF
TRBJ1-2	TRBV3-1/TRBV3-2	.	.	TGTGCCAGCAGCCTTAGTACCGGGGGCTACACCTTC	CASSLSTGGYTF
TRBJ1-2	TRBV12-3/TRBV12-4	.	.	TGTGCCAGCAGGTCGGAAGGTCTCTATGGCTACACCTTC	CASRSEGLYGYTF
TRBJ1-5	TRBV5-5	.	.	TGTGCCAGCCAGGGGACGGGGAATCAGCCCCAGCATTTT	CASQGTGNQPQHF
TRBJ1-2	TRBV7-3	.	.	TGTGCCAGCAGCCCCGCCGGACAGCACGGCGGCTACACCTTC	CASSPAGQHGGYTF
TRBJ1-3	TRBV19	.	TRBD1	TGTGCCAGTAGTCGGGTGCGGGGACAGGGGGCTGGAAACACCATATATTTT	CASSRVRGQGAGNTIYF
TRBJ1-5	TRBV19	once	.	TGTGCCAGTAGCAACCGGGGGGCGAAGGGTGGAAATCAGCCCCAGCATTTT	CASSNRGAKGGNQPQHF
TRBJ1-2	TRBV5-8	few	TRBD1	TGTGCCAGCAGCGCGACAGGGGGAATCCTTACTAACTATGGCTACACCTTC	CASSATGGILTNYGYTF
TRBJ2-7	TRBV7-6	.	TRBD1	TGTGCCAGCAGCTTACGGACAGGGACCATCTACGAGCAGTACTTC	CASSLRTGTIYEQYF
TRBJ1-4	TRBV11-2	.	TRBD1	TGTGCCAGCAGCCTAATCCCCGGGACAGGCGATGAAAAACTGTTTTTT	CASSLIPGTGDEKLFF
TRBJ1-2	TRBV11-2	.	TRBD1	TGTGCCAGCAGCCCGCTGACAGGGGGCTCGAACTATGGCTACACCTTC	CASSPLTGGSNYGYTF
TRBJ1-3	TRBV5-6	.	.	TGTGCCAGCAGCCGAGGGGGGAGCGGAAACACCATATATTTT	CASSRGGSGNTIYF
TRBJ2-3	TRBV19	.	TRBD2	TGTGCCAGTAGCCTAAATACGGGGGGGCCTTTCACAGATACGCAGTATTTT	CASSLNTGGPFTDTQYF
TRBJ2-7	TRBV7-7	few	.	TGTGCTAGCAGAACTCCGACTGACGGCTACGAGCAGTACTTC	CASRTPTDGYEQYF
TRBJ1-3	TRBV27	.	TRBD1	TGTGCCAGCAGCAACAGGGGGCTCTCTGGAAACACCATATATTTT	CASSNRGLSGNTIYF
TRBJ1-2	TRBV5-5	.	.	TGTGCCAGCAGCTTGAGTTGGCCTTCTCCCGGTGGCTACACCTTC	CASSLSWPSPGGYTF
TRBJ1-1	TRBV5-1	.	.	TGCGCCAGTCCCTTCCCCACGAACGAGGGTTTCACTGAAGCTTTCTTT	CASPFPTNEGFTEAFF
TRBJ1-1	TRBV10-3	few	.	TGTGCCATCAGTGAGGGAAACACTGAAGCTTTCTTT	CAISEGNTEAFF
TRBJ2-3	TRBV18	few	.	TGTGCCAGCTCACCAGGGAGGGGGTCAGATACGCAGTATTTT	CASSPGRGSDTQYF
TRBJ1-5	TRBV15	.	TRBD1	TGTGCCACCAGCCAGGGGGTCAACAATCAGCCCCAGCATTTT	CATSQGVNNQPQHF
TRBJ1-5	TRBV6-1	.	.	TGTGCCAGCAGCGGACAGAATAGCAATCAGCCCCAGCATTTT	CASSGQNSNQPQHF
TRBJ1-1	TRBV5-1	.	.	TGCGCCAGCAGCCTCGGACTGACGGGCGTGAACACTGAAGCTTTCTTT	CASSLGLTGVNTEAFF
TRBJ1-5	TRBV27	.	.	TGTGCCAGCAGTTCAGGGGTGATGGGCAATCAGCCCCAGCATTTT	CASSSGVMGNQPQHF
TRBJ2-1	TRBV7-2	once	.	TGTGCCAGCAGCTTATCCGGGGGCTCCTACAATGAGCAGTTCTTC	CASSLSGGSYNEQFF
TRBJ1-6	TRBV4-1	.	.	TGCGCCAGCAGCCCCGGGGAGCGGGGTGCCTCACCCCTCCACTTT	CASSPGERGASPLHF
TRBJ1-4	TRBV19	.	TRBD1	TGTGCCAGTGGGGACAGGGGGCGTCAAAATGAAAAACTGTTTTTT	CASGDRGRQNEKLFF
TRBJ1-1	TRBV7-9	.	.	TGTGCCAGCAGCCCGGGATGGAACACTGAAGCTTTCTTT	CASSPGWNTEAFF
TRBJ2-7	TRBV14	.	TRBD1	TGTGCCAGCAGCCCTTGGACAGGGAACCCATCCTACGAGCAGTACTTC	CASSPWTGNPSYEQYF
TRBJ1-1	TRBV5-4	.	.	TGTGCCAGCAGAGGCCAGGAGAACACTGAAGCTTTCTTT	CASRGQENTEAFF
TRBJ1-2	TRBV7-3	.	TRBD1	TGTGCCAGCAGCTTAACAGGGGACAGGGACGGCTACACCTTC	CASSLTGDRDGYTF
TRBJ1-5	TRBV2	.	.	TGTGCCAGCAGTGAGAAGGAGGGGAAATGGGGCAATCAGCCCCAGCATTTT	CASSEKEGKWGNQPQHF
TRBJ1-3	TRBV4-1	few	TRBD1	TGCGCCAGCAGCCAACTACAGGGGGGTATAAACACCATATATTTT	CASSQLQGGINTIYF
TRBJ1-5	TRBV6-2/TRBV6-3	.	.	TGTGCCAGCAGTTACTACGCGAGCAATCAGCCCCAGCATTTT	CASSYYASNQPQHF
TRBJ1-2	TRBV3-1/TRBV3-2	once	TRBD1	TGTGCCAGCAGCCAAGATGCCCGACAGGGCCCTTACTATGGCTACACCTTC	CASSQDARQGPYYGYTF
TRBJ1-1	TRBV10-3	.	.	TGTGCCATCAGTTTCGACAGCGAAAACACTGAAGCTTTCTTT	CAISFDSENTEAFF
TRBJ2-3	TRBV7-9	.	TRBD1	TGTGCCAGCAGCTCCGCCGACAGGGCCACAGATACGCAGTATTTT	CASSSADRATDTQYF
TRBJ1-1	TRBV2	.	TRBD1	TGTGCCAGCAGCGATAGCAGGGGGACTGAAGCTTTCTTT	CASSDSRGTEAFF
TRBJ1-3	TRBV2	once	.	TGTGCCAGCAGGAGATTGACAGGTGGAAACACCATATATTTT	CASRRLTGGNTIYF
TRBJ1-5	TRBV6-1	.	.	TGTGCCAGCAGTGAACTGAATAGCAATCAGCCCCAGCATTTT	CASSELNSNQPQHF
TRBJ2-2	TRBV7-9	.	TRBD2	TGTGCCAGCAGCTCGGGACTAGCGGGGGGGCCCACCGGGGAGCTGTTTTTT	CASSSGLAGGPTGELFF
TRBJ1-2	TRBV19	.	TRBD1	TGTGCCAGTAGTATTCTACAGGGGATTAACTATGGCTACACCTTC	CASSILQGINYGYTF
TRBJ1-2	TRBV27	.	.	TGTGCCAGCAGCACAGAACCCGGACAGCCACCACTCTATGGCTACACCTTC	CASSTEPGQPPLYGYTF
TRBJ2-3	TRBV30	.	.	TGTGCCTGGAGTGGTGGTAGAGAGACAGATACGCAGTATTTT	CAWSGGRETDTQYF
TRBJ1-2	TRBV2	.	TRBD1	TGTGCCAGCAGTCCAGACAGGGCGGGAGGCTACACCTTC	CASSPDRAGGYTF
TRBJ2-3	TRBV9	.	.	TGTGCCAGCTCAGGTCGAACTGCTAGCACAGATACGCAGTATTTT	CASSGRTASTDTQYF
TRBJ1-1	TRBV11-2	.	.	TGTGCCAGCAGCGGGCGAAGGACAGCGCCTAGTACTGAAGCTTTCTTT	CASSGRRTAPSTEAFF
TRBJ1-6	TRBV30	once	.	TGTGCCTGGAGTCCGCGAGGGGGGCTGCCCCTCCACTTT	CAWSPRGGLPLHF
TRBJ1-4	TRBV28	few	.	TGTGCCAGCAGACTCCTACTACGATCAACTAATGAAAAACTGTTTTTT	CASRLLLRSTNEKLFF
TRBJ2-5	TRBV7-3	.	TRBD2	TGTGCCAGCAGCCTAACCGGGACTAGCGGGGGGGCCGCGACCCAGTACTTC	CASSLTGTSGGAATQYF
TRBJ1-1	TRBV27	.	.	TGTGCCAGCAGCCCAACCAGAACCGGGTTGAACACTGAAGCTTTCTTT	CASSPTRTGLNTEAFF
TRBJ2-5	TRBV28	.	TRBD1	TGTGCCAGCAGTTTAGGGACAGGGGGGAGGGAGACCCAGTACTTC	CASSLGTGGRETQYF
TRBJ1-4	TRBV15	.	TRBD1	TGTGCCACCAGTAATAACGTTGGGGGACAGGGGGGTTCTAATGAAAAACTGTTTTTT	CATSNNVGGQGGSNEKLFF